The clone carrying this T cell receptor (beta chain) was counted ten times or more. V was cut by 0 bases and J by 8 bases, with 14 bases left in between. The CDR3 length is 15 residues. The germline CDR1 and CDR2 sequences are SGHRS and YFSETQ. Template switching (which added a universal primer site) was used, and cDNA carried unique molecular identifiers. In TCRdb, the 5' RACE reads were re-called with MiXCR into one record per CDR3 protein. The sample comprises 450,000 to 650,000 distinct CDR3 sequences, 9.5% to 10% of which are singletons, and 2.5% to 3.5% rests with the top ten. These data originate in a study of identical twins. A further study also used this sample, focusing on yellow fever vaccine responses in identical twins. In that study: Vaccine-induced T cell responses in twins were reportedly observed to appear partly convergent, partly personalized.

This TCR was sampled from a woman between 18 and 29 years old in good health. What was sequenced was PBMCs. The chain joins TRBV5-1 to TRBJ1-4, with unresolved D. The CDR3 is CASSLVPGEEEKLFF. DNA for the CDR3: TGCGCCAGCAGCTTGGTCCCGGGTGAAGAGGAAAAACTGTTTTTT. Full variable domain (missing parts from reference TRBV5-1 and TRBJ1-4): KAGVTQTPRYLIKTRGQQVTLSCSPISGHRSVSWYQQTPGQGLQFLFEYFSETQRNKGNFPGRFSGRQFSNSRSEMNVSTLELGDSALYLCASSLVPGEEEKLFFGSGTQLSVL.